The 21 T cell receptor delta chains given below trace back to one sample, sequenced in a study of γδ T cells in repeated Plasmodium falciparum infection. Vgamma9/Vdelta2+ and Vdelta2-negative gammadelta T cells were flow-sorted from PBMC for bulk sequencing. TCRdb redid clone calling on the multiplex PCR reads using CATT. The sample lists some 100,000 delta-chain clones, 1.4% occurring once. Material for sequencing was gamma-delta T cells from blood. The receptors stem from a pool of human donors (malaria-infected and uninfected, not separated).

A word on this clone: TCRdb assigns this DNA the protein of a much larger clone, which departs from its translation at residue 5; this likely reflects a read error, and the protein shown comes from translating the DNA. This sequence joins TRDV2 and TRDJ1; 13 bases map to TRDD3. The J gene comes from matching the DNA to germline here; TCRdb lacks it. The CDR3 runs to 22 residues. Unmatched junction bases numbered 23, after V lost 3 bases and J lost 2 bases. Germline V lookup: CDR1 GEAIGNYY, CDR2 EKD. CDR3 sequence reads: CACDLVPTAVLGDTEGTDKLIF. DNA for the CDR3: TGTGCCTGTGACCTAGTACCGACCGCCGTACTGGGGGATACGGAGGGGACCGATAAACTCATCTTT.

As to this clone: The protein TCRdb gives is from a much larger clone and does not agree with this DNA's translation at residue 8, likely a read error; the protein shown here comes from the DNA. The chain links TRDV3 to TRDJ1, with 7 bases matching TRDD3. J lost 0 bases, V lost 0 bases, and 10 bases had no gene match. The CDR3 is 16 amino acids. Germline-derived CDR1 and CDR2 are TVYSNPD and GDNSRS (reference sequence). Here the CDR3 DNA reads TGTGCCTTTAGCGGAGGGGGATGCTCCTACACCGATAAACTCATCTTT. It is translated as CAFSGGGCSYTDKLIF.

The sample holds a few counts of this clone. The TCRdb protein, from a much larger clone, departs from this DNA's translation at residue 16, likely by read error; the protein shown derives from the DNA. The chain recombines TRDV2 with TRDJ1, with 9 nucleotides matching TRDD3. The CDR3 totals 21 residues. In germline, CDR1 is GEAIGNYY, CDR2 EKD. V lost 3 bases and J lost 4; bases outside the gene matches: 26. CDR3: CACDSVGDFGDTRPRIDKLIF. The CDR3 DNA follows: TGTGCCTGTGACTCCGTGGGTGATTTCGGGGATACGCGACCCCGCATCGATAAACTCATCTTT.

This clone was seen only a few times. A far larger clone is one base from this, pointing to a likely read error. This sample includes further DNA sequences coding for the same CDR3. The chain couples TRDV1 to TRDJ1; 11 nucleotides align to TRDD3. TCRdb is silent on the J gene; assignment here came from matching the DNA to germline. Germline V gene data show CDR1 as TSWWSYY and CDR2 as QGS. Trimming cost V 0 bases and J 0 bases; bases outside gene matches: 24. The CDR3 covers 24 residues. Here the CDR3 reads CALGELVLISGSGGYEGYTDKLIF. The CDR3 DNA reads TGTGCTCTTGGGGAACTCGTATTAATCTCAGGGAGTGGGGGATACGAAGGGTACACCGATAAACTCATCTTT.

As for this clone: TCRdb has a much larger clone's protein, which differs at residue 8 from the translation of this DNA, likely because of a read error; what is shown is the protein translated from the DNA. The rearrangement links TRDV2 to TRDJ1; 7 bases are shared with TRDD3. No J gene was available from TCRdb, and it was assigned here by a germline match of the DNA. The length of the CDR3 is 14 residues. Germline V gene lookup returns CDR1 GEAIGNYY and CDR2 EKD. V shed 3 bases, J shed 7 bases, and the junction held 10 bases outside the gene matches. DNA for the CDR3: TGTGCCTGTGACCTACTGGGGAATACCCCTAAACTCATCTTT. It specifies CACDLLGNTPKLIF.

This clone was counted between two and nine times. Translating this DNA gives a protein that differs at residue 10 from the TCRdb one, which belongs to a much larger clone; a read error is likely, and the protein shown is this translation. The CDR3 DNA reads as TGTGCTCTTGGGGAACTTTCAGTCATGAGGGATACAACCGATAAACTCATCTTT. It is translated as CALGELSVMRDTTDKLIF. The chain is built from TRDV1 and TRDJ1; 7 bases match TRDD3. In the absence of a J gene in TCRdb, the DNA was matched to germline to assign it here. The V gene's germline CDR1 is TSWWSYY and CDR2 QGS. After removal of 0 bases from V and 2 bases from J, the junction contained 12 bases not matched to a gene. The CDR3 is 18 residues long.

About this clone itself: TCRdb shows a much larger clone's protein in place of this DNA's translation, and the two differ at residue 17, likely through a read error; the protein shown is translated from the DNA. The J gene is TRDJ2, the V gene TRDV1, with TRDD3 matching 7 bases. The ends lost 3 bases at V and 9 bases at J; junction bases unmatched: 28. Germline-derived CDR1 and CDR2 are TSWWSYY and QGS. The CDR3 has 21 residues. In nucleotides, the CDR3 is TGTGCTCTTGGGGAGCCTCATGGGGGGGGATTATTGTCCCGTTTGGCACCACAACTCTTCTTT. As protein: CALGEPHGGGLLSRLAPQLFF.

This clone was counted a few times. A read error likely explains why the TCRdb protein, taken from a much larger clone, differs from this DNA's translation at residue 11; the protein shown is translated from the DNA. The genes are TRDV1 and TRDJ1; D is unclear. The J gene is absent in TCRdb and was assigned here via DNA matching to germline. Trimming removed 6 bases at V and 0 bases at J, with 26 bases between. The CDR3 totals 19 residues. The germline V gene encodes CDR1 TSWWSYY and CDR2 QGS. The CDR3 DNA reads TGTGCTCTTGGTAAGAGTTCTTTTCCCTTGGCACTTTACACCGATAAACTCATCTTT. It specifies CALGKSSFPLALYTDKLIF.

This clone occurred a few times. A read error is likely here: a far larger clone is one base away. This same CDR3 is encoded by further DNA sequences in the sample. The chain links TRDV2 to TRDJ3; TRDD3 agrees at 7 bases. TCRdb supplies no J gene; here it was assigned by aligning the nucleotide sequence to germline. Germline V gene sequence: CDR1 GEAIGNYY, CDR2 EKD. The CDR3 is 20 amino acids. Trimming took 3 bases from V and 0 from J; bases not matched to a gene: 13. The CDR3 bases are TGTGCCTGTGACCTTACTGGGGACGCCCGGAGCTCCTGGGACACCCGACAGATGTTTTTC. Amino acids: CACDLTGDARSSWDTRQMFF.

At least ten counts were recorded for this clone. The chain recombines TRDV1 with TRDJ1; D ambiguous. Deletions cut 2 bases from V and 0 bases from J, with 10 bases between. The CDR3 runs 15 residues. Germline lookup yields CDR1 TSWWSYY and CDR2 QGS. CDR3 sequence (DNA): TGTGCTCTTGGGGAAACTCCCACTTACACCGATAAACTCATCTTT. Amino acid sequence: CALGETPTYTDKLIF.

The chain uses TRDV1 and TRDJ1; D unresolved. The CDR3 runs 16 residues. Germline CDR1 reads TSWWSYY; CDR2 reads QGS. The ends were cut back, 4 bases at V and 5 bases at J, with 20 bases in the middle. The CDR3 protein is CALGAYRLVVGDKLIF. In nucleotides, the CDR3 is TGTGCTCTTGGGGCTTACCGCTTGGTAGTAGGGGATAAACTCATCTTT.

Turning to this clone: With a much larger clone just one base away, this may be a read error. Other DNA variants within this sample encode the same CDR3. This chain uses TRDV1 with TRDJ3; 9 bases fit TRDD3. Germline CDR1 TSWWSYY, CDR2 QGS. The CDR3 has 19 amino acids. The CDR3, as DNA: TGTGCCCTTGGGGAACGGCGGCCTGGGGGATTTTGGGACACCCGACAGATGTTTTTC. It translates to CALGERRPGGFWDTRQMFF.

This clone was observed a few times. A read error likely explains why the TCRdb protein, taken from a much larger clone, differs from this DNA's translation at residue 4; the protein shown is translated from the DNA. This chain links TRDV3 with TRDJ1; D remains ambiguous. The CDR3 loop spans 14 amino acids. Germline V lookup: CDR1 TVYSNPD, CDR2 GDNSRS (reference sequence). Trimming took 2 bases from V and 0 from J, leaving 13 bases between them. The CDR3 DNA sequence: TGTGCCTTTGCCTCCGCGGGTTACACCGATAAACTCATCTTT. Its translation is CAFASAGYTDKLIF.

Concerning this clone itself: This likely traces to a read error, being one base from a far larger clone. The identical CDR3 is also encoded by other nucleotide sequences in the sample. The chain couples TRDV1 to TRDJ1, with 10 bases fitting TRDD3. Since TCRdb gives no J gene, matching the DNA to germline was used here to assign it. Germline-derived CDR1 and CDR2 are TSWWSYY and QGS. CDR3 length equals 21 residues. The V gene end was trimmed by 3 bases and the J gene end by 3 bases; junction bases not matched to a gene: 22. For the CDR3, the DNA is TGTGCTCTTGGGGACTCAGCCTTCCTCCGGGCTGGGGGATATTGCCCCGATAAACTCATCTTT. Translating it yields CALGDSAFLRAGGYCPDKLIF.

This clone was counted only a few times. The TCRdb protein comes from a much larger clone and disagrees with this DNA's translation at residue 3, likely due to a read error; the protein given here is derived from the DNA. This chain uses TRDV1 with TRDJ2; 10 nucleotides agree with TRDD3. The CDR3 totals 25 residues. Germline V lookup: CDR1 TSWWSYY, CDR2 QGS. The DNA for the CDR3 is TGTGCTATTGGGGGGGCTGGGGTTACTGGGGGATTGAGGGCTCAAGGATTTGCTTTGACAGCACAACTCTTCTTT. Its translation is CAIGGAGVTGGLRAQGFALTAQLFF.

A word on this clone: TCRdb's entry gives the protein of a much larger clone, which mismatches this DNA's translation at residue 6, likely from a read error; the protein reported here is translated from the DNA. This chain connects TRDV2 to TRDJ1; the match to TRDD3 covers 11 bases. TCRdb offers no J gene call, so here the DNA was matched to germline to obtain one. The CDR3 contains 19 residues. Per the germline V gene, CDR1 is GEAIGNYY and CDR2 is EKD. The J segment lost 7 bases and the V segment lost 2 bases, leaving 20 bases of the junction unmatched. The CDR3 loop is CACDMISLKVLGDIGKLIF. In nucleotides, the CDR3 is TGTGCCTGTGACATGATATCCCTCAAGGTACTGGGGGATATAGGTAAACTCATCTTT.

This clone was counted a few times. A read error likely explains why the TCRdb protein, taken from a much larger clone, differs from this DNA's translation at residue 17; the protein shown is translated from the DNA. The rearrangement joins TRDV1 to TRDJ1, with a tentative D call TRDD3 (5 bases). Germline CDR1 reads TSWWSYY; CDR2 reads QGS. The CDR3 runs 19 residues. In nucleotides, the CDR3 is TGTGCTCTTGGGGAACTCTTCTACGTAATGGGGTTGTTCACCGATAAACCCATCTTT. Protein product: CALGELFYVMGLFTDKPIF.

In the case of this clone: TCRdb's protein for this DNA is that of a much larger clone and differs from the translation at residue 15, likely a read error; the protein shown is the DNA translation. CDR3 sequence: CALGELGSLLNPYWEIRKLIF. The CDR3 DNA is TGTGCTCTTGGGGAACTAGGTAGTCTCCTAAACCCGTACTGGGAGATACGGAAACTCATCTTT. The chain has TRDV1 and TRDJ1; tentatively, D is TRDD3 (6 bases). The J gene, missing from TCRdb, was assigned here through DNA to germline matching. CDR3 length: 21 amino acids. Germline CDR1 is TSWWSYY and CDR2 is QGS. V lost 0 bases to trimming and J lost 8 bases, with 34 bases between them.

This clone was detected only a few times. This rearrangement joins TRDV1 to TRDJ1, with D possibly TRDD3 on 8 matching bases. TCRdb carries no J gene annotation; the J gene was assigned here by matching the DNA with germline. CDR3 size: 22 residues. CDR1 and CDR2 from the germline V gene are TSWWSYY and QGS. Trimming pared 0 bases from V and 4 bases from J, leaving 33 bases between. The CDR3 bases are TGTGCTCTTGGGGAACTTTCCTACGCGTACTGGGGGGGCGAAACCTACCTCGATAAACTCATCTTT. This codes for CALGELSYAYWGGETYLDKLIF.

A word on this clone: The TCRdb record carries a much larger clone's protein, which differs from this DNA's translation at residue 7; a read error is the likely cause, and the protein listed here is the DNA translation. The V gene is TRDV1, the J gene TRDJ1; TRDD3 aligns across 7 bases. The J gene, missing from TCRdb, was assigned here through DNA to germline matching. Looked up from germline, CDR1 is TSWWSYY and CDR2 is QGS. CDR3 size: 22 residues. With V trimmed by 0 bases and J by 0 bases, 22 bases remained unmatched. The CDR3 reads CALGELQVPTGDKPGDTDKLIF. The DNA of the CDR3 is TGTGCTCTTGGGGAACTCCAGGTACCTACTGGGGATAAGCCCGGGGACACCGATAAACTCATCTTT.

This clone was seen more than once but under ten times. The protein in TCRdb stems from a much larger clone and differs at residue 5 from this DNA's translation, likely a read error; here the protein is translated from the DNA. The CDR3 spells CACDSVGDSRDTRQMFF. The CDR3 DNA sequence: TGTGCCTGTGACTCGGTGGGGGATAGCCGGGACACCCGACAGATGTTTTTC. The chain uses TRDV2 and TRDJ3; 9 bases are a match to TRDD3. TCRdb carries no J gene annotation; the J gene was assigned here by matching the DNA with germline. The CDR3 covers 17 residues. Germline assignment: CDR1 GEAIGNYY and CDR2 EKD. With V trimmed by 3 bases and J by 5 bases, 7 bases remained unmatched.